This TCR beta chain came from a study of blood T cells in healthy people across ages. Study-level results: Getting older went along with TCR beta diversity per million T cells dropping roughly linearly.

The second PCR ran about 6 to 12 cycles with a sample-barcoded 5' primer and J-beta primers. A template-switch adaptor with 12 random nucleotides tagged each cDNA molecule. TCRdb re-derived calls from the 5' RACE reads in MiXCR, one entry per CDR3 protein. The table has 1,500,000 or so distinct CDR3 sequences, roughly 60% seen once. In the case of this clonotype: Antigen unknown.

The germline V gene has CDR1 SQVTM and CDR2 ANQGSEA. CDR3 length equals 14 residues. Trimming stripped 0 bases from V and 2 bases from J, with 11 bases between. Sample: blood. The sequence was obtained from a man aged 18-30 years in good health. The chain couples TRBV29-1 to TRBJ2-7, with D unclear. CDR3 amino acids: CSVEDPGRTYEQYF. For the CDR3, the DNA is TGCAGCGTTGAAGATCCGGGTCGCACCTACGAGCAGTACTTC.